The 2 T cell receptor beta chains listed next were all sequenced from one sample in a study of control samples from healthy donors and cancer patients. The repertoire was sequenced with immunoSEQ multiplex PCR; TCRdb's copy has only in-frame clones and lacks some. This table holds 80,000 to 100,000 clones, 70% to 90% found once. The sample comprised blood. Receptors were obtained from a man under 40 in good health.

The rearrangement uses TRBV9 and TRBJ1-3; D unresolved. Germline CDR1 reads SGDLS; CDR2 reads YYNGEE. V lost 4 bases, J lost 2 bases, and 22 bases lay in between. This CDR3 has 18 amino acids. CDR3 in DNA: TGTGCCAGCAGCCCCCGAGTGCGGGCGTCCACGCCTGGAAACACCATATATTTT. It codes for CASSPRVRASTPGNTIYF.

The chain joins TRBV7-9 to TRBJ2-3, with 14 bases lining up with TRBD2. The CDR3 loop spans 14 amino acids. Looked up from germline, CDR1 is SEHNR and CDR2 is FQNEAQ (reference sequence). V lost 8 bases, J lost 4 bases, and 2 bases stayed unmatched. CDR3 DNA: TGTGCCAGCGGGACTAGCGGGAGAGCAGATACGCAGTATTTT. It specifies CASGTSGRADTQYF.